These 19 T cell receptor beta chains originate from one sample sequenced in a study of cytomegalovirus exposure and HLA in healthy donors. The PCR employed 60 Vbeta primers together with 13 Jbeta primers. Sequencing used immunoSEQ multiplex PCR; TCRdb keeps in-frame clones, though not all of them. The sample records 150,000 to 200,000 clones, about four fifths being singletons. Sequenced sample: PBMCs. These TCRs come from a man aged 45 to 65 in good health and CMV-seronegative.

The genes are TRBV19 and TRBJ2-5; 8 positions match TRBD1. CDR3 length equals 17 residues. Germline assignment: CDR1 LNHDA and CDR2 SQIVND (reference sequence). The V segment lost 5 bases and the J segment 3 bases; nucleotides outside the gene matches: 14. The CDR3 sequence is CASSVGGQGILEETQYF. Written as DNA, the CDR3 is TGTGCCAGTAGTGTAGGAGGACAGGGAATTTTGGAAGAGACCCAGTACTTC.

The CDR3 DNA reads TGCGCCAGCAGCTTGGATGAAGGCGGGAGGTTGAACGAGCAGTACTTC. The encoded protein is CASSLDEGGRLNEQYF. The rearrangement links TRBV5-1 to TRBJ2-7; 8 bases are shared with TRBD2. Germline CDR1 reads SGHRS; CDR2 reads YFSETQ. The CDR3 runs to 16 residues. V lost 0 bases to trimming and J lost 5 bases; unmatched junction nucleotides: 10. The full variable domain, with the rest looked up from reference TRBV5-1 and TRBJ2-7, is KAGVTQTPRYLIKTRGQQVTLSCSPISGHRSVSWYQQTPGQGLQFLFEYFSETQRNKGNFPGRFSGRQFSNSRSEMNVSTLELGDSALYLCASSLDEGGRLNEQYFGPGTRLTVT.

The genes are TRBV2 and TRBJ1-1; no firm D call. Per the germline V gene, CDR1 is SNHLY and CDR2 is FYNNEI. V was shortened by 1 base and J by 3 bases, with 9 bases between the two germline ends. The CDR3 spans 14 residues. The CDR3 sequence is CASSEGTVYTEAFF. As DNA, the CDR3 is TGTGCCAGCAGTGAAGGCACAGTGTACACTGAAGCTTTCTTT.

This clone was seen a few times. The chain employs TRBV6-5 and TRBJ2-7; no clear D. The CDR3 spans 11 residues. Germline loops: CDR1 MNHEY, CDR2 SVGAGI. V was shortened by 8 bases and J by 2 bases, with 7 bases between the two germline ends. CDR3 protein: CASAGTYEQYF. The CDR3 DNA reads as TGTGCCAGCGCAGGTACCTACGAGCAGTACTTC.

The chain carries TRBV7-9 and TRBJ2-3; D might be TRBD1 (6 bases). This CDR3 region has 17 residues. Germline V gene data show CDR1 as SEHNR and CDR2 as FQNEAQ (reference sequence). The germline V and J ends were trimmed by 5 bases and 0 bases, with 18 bases remaining between them. CDR3 sequence: CASSLSATGTSTDTQYF. CDR3 bases: TGTGCCAGCAGCCTGTCAGCGACAGGAACTAGCACAGATACGCAGTATTTT. The entire variable domain, with the rest obtained from reference TRBV7-9 and TRBJ2-3, is as follows: DTGVSQNPRHKITKRGQNVTFRCDPISEHNRLYWYRQTLGQGPEFLTYFQNEAQLEKSRLLSDRFSAERPKGSFSTLEIQRTEQGDSAMYLCASSLSATGTSTDTQYFGPGTRLTVL.

The rearrangement uses TRBV5-6 and TRBJ1-5; 9 nucleotides align to TRBD1. The junction had 10 bases not matched to a gene; V was cut back by 4 bases and J by 5 bases. Germline CDR1 reads SGHDT; CDR2 reads YYEEEE. CDR3 length: 16 amino acids. The chain's CDR3 is CASSQRGQGSHQPQHF. The CDR3 DNA reads TGTGCCAGCAGCCAGAGGGGACAGGGCTCGCATCAGCCCCAGCATTTT.

The rearrangement joins TRBV11-3 to TRBJ1-5, with 10 bases that match TRBD1. The germline V gene has CDR1 SGHNT and CDR2 YENEEA. The CDR3 is 17 residues long. Losses at the gene ends were 4 bases for V and 4 bases for J; bases not matched to a gene: 10. The CDR3 loop reads CASSSTPDRGCNQPQHF. DNA for the CDR3: TGTGCCAGCAGCTCAACACCGGACAGGGGGTGTAATCAGCCCCAGCATTTT.

J is TRBJ1-5 and V is TRBV28; 8 nucleotides align to TRBD1. V shed 6 bases, J shed 4 bases, and the junction held 8 bases outside the gene matches. This CDR3 comprises 15 residues. Germline V gives CDR1 MDHEN, CDR2 SYDVKM. DNA for the CDR3: TGTGCCAGCAGGCTCAGGGGGCAACCAAATCAGCCCCAGCATTTT. It specifies CASRLRGQPNQPQHF. The whole variable domain, remainder taken from reference TRBV28 and TRBJ1-5, is DVKVTQSSRYLVKRTGEKVFLECVQDMDHENMFWYRQDPGLGLRLIYFSYDVKMKEKGDIPEGYSVSREKKERFSLILESASTNQTSMYLCASRLRGQPNQPQHFGDGTRLSIL.

V gene TRBV12-5 combines with J gene TRBJ2-4; TRBD1 matches 11 bases. Germline CDR1 and CDR2: LGHNT and FRNRAP. This CDR3 spans 15 amino acids. V lost 6 bases to trimming and J lost 7 bases; unmatched junction nucleotides: 8. The CDR3 nucleotides are TGTGCTAGTGGCTTTGGGACAGGGGGAACGAACATTCAGTACTTC. The encoded protein is CASGFGTGGTNIQYF. Supplemented by reference TRBV12-5 and TRBJ2-4, the full variable domain reads DARVTQTPRHKVTEMGQEVTMRCQPILGHNTVFWYRQTMMQGLELLAYFRNRAPLDDSGMPKDRFSAEMPDATLATLKIQPSEPRDSAVYFCASGFGTGGTNIQYFGAGTRLSVL.

J is TRBJ2-2 and V is TRBV7-2, with TRBD2 matching over 10 bases. The length of the CDR3 is 15 residues. With 6 bases clipped from V and 0 bases from J, the junction kept 1 base outside the gene matches. Germline CDR1 SGHTA, CDR2 FQGNSA. The CDR3 DNA follows: TGTGCCAGCAGGGGACTAGCGACGAACACCGGGGAGCTGTTTTTT. This sequence encodes CASRGLATNTGELFF.

This sequence joins TRBV5-8 and TRBJ2-3; 8 nucleotides align to TRBD1. This CDR3 is built from 16 residues. CDR1 and CDR2 (germline): SGHTS, YDEGEE. V dropped 0 bases and J dropped 5; count of bases not matched to a gene: 8. The CDR3 DNA is TGTGCCAGCAGCTTGGAGGCAGGGGGCGCGGGAGATACGCAGTATTTT. This gives the protein CASSLEAGGAGDTQYF.

V and J are TRBV25-1 and TRBJ2-4; 13 bases are shared with TRBD2. This CDR3 has 14 residues. Trimming removed 4 bases from V and 6 bases from J; junction bases left unmatched: 0. Looked up from germline, CDR1 is MGHDK and CDR2 is SYGVNS. This CDR3 is CASSGTSGGNIQYF. The CDR3 DNA follows: TGTGCCAGCAGTGGGACTAGCGGGGGAAACATTCAGTACTTC. Filled out from reference TRBV25-1 and TRBJ2-4, the complete variable domain reads EADIYQTPRYLVIGTGKKITLECSQTMGHDKMYWYQQDPGMELHLIHYSYGVNSTEKGDLSSESTVSRIRTEHFPLTLESARPSHTSQYLCASSGTSGGNIQYFGAGTRLSVL.

This sequence joins TRBV5-1 and TRBJ1-2; 7 bases align to TRBD1. Looked up from germline, CDR1 is SGHRS and CDR2 is YFSETQ. This CDR3 comprises 13 residues. V lost 4 bases and J lost 3; bases outside the gene matches: 3. CDR3 sequence: CASSRGTDYGYTF. CDR3 nucleotide sequence: TGCGCCAGCAGCCGCGGGACAGACTATGGCTACACCTTC.

The chain carries TRBV5-1 and TRBJ2-7, with TRBD1 identical over 9 bases. The germline gives CDR1 SGHRS, CDR2 YFSETQ. The junction had 10 bases not matched to a gene; V was cut back by 7 bases and J by 5 bases. The length of the CDR3 is 14 residues. CDR3 protein: CASRRTGAGNEQYF. CDR3 bases: TGCGCCAGCCGGAGGACAGGGGCGGGGAACGAGCAGTACTTC.

The chain joins TRBV19 to TRBJ1-1, with D perhaps matching TRBD1 (5 bases). Trimming took 3 bases from V and 0 from J, leaving 8 bases between them. Germline V lookup: CDR1 LNHDA, CDR2 SQIVND (reference sequence). This CDR3 has 14 amino acids. CDR3 protein: CASSITGLNTEAFF. The CDR3 bases are TGTGCCAGTAGTATTACAGGTTTGAACACTGAAGCTTTCTTT.

The V call is TRBV6-5, the J call TRBJ1-2; 7 bases line up with TRBD1. Unmatched junction bases numbered 7, after V lost 5 bases and J lost 4 bases. The CDR3 extends over 14 amino acids. Germline V gene sequence: CDR1 MNHEY, CDR2 SVGAGI. The CDR3 DNA is TGTGCCAGCAGTCCTCTGGGGACAGCCTATGGCTACACCTTC. As protein: CASSPLGTAYGYTF.

This clone was seen a few times. V usage is TRBV7-6 and J usage is TRBJ1-5; D gene ambiguous. There are 13 residues in the CDR3. Looked up from germline, CDR1 is SGHVS and CDR2 is FNYEAQ. The V gene lost 1 base and the J gene lost 6 bases, with 7 bases spanning the gap. The CDR3 region is CASSLDSAQPQHF. CDR3 DNA: TGTGCCAGCAGCTTAGATAGTGCTCAGCCCCAGCATTTT.

J is TRBJ2-7 and V is TRBV6-6; 8 bases match TRBD1. V shed 2 bases and J 2 bases; nucleotides not matched to a gene: 2. The length of the CDR3 is 14 residues. Germline CDR1 is MNHNY and CDR2 is SVGAGI (reference sequence). In DNA form, the CDR3 reads TGTGCCAGCAGTTACGGACAGGGCCCCTACGAGCAGTACTTC. This sequence encodes CASSYGQGPYEQYF.

V usage is TRBV7-3 and J usage is TRBJ1-1, with TRBD1 identical over 9 bases. The CDR3 is 15 residues long. After removal of 5 bases from V and 1 base from J, the junction contained 5 bases not matched to a gene. Germline V gene lookup returns CDR1 SGHTA and CDR2 FQGTGA. CDR3 DNA: TGTGCCAGCAGCCAAACGGGACAGGGGAACACTGAAGCTTTCTTT. Translating it yields CASSQTGQGNTEAFF.